This T cell receptor (beta chain) was retrieved from a study of metastatic and nonmetastatic thyroid tumors. Study details: Peripheral blood and tumor or nodule samples from malignant and benign thyroid patients were compared. Study-wide results and caveats: TCR beta diversity was reportedly significantly higher in malignant thyroid tumors than benign nodules, in blood and tumor.

V was trimmed by 5 bases and J by 7 bases, leaving 12 bases between them. The germline CDR1 and CDR2 sequences are MNHNS and SASEGT. This CDR3 comprises 14 residues. This clone was found a few times. Its antigen is not known. Each patient went into thyroid surgery without having received any treatment. Original processing notes: For papillary thyroid cancer, a distant-metastasis classifier was constructed from CDR3 differences observed across clinicopathological groups. With MiXCR, TCRdb called clones anew from the PCR reads. These V and J calls derive from TCRdb rather than the authors' analysis. The sample consists of more than 15,000 clones, roughly 24% of them appearing once.

The chain uses TRBV6-1 and TRBJ1-6; D gene unclear. The specimen was tumor tissue. The clonotype comes from a female donor with papillary thyroid cancer or a benign thyroid nodule (not recorded which). Some clones in this sample may be carry-over from other donors' samples. CDR3 sequence: CASSPRRLNSPLHF. Here the CDR3 DNA reads TGTGCCAGCAGTCCCCGACGCTTGAATTCACCCCTCCACTTT.